This TCR beta chain is from a study of siplizumab effects on memory and regulatory T cells. Study results and limitations: Some alloreactive sequences were traceable to unstimulated CD4+ memory cells, and siplizumab significantly reduced them.

V was shortened by 2 bases and J by 6 bases, with 8 bases between the two germline ends. Germline V CDR1 and CDR2: MNHEY, SMNVEV (reference sequence). CDR3 size: 12 residues. A note on this clone: Its antigen remains unidentified.

The method was immunoSEQ multiplex PCR; TCRdb's version includes in-frame clones alone and lacks a portion of them. This sample has tens of thousands of clones, with 75% to 95% found just once. This rearrangement joins TRBV27 to TRBJ2-7; D unresolved. The sample consisted of CD8+ T cells sorted from blood. This TCR was sampled from a human donor in good health. CDR3 in amino acids: CASSLIPGEQYF. The CDR3 region has the DNA TGTGCCAGCAGTTTAATCCCGGGCGAGCAGTACTTC.